The rows below give T cell receptor beta chains drawn from one sample of a study of shared clonotypes between healthy human individuals. Sequencing used immunoSEQ multiplex PCR; TCRdb keeps in-frame clones, though not all of them. The sample lists approximately 1.5 million clones, 98% seen once, with around 0.38% in the top ten. The sequencing input was naive CD4+ T cells sorted from blood. The receptor source for this set is a man under 40 in good health. Each CDR3 is given with its conserved first and last residue. D genes are given only for firm matches. Rows may omit the clone size; those that give it use once, few, many or a size class.

J: TRBJ2-4
size: -
V: TRBV5-8
D: -
CDR3: CASSSSWAKNIQYF
DNA: TGTGCCAGCAGCTCCTCATGGGCCAAAAACATTCAGTACTTC

J: TRBJ2-2
size: -
V: TRBV25-1
D: TRBD2
CDR3: CASGEGHGLAGYTGELFF
DNA: TGTGCCAGCGGGGAAGGACATGGACTAGCGGGTTACACCGGGGAGCTGTTTTTT

J: TRBJ1-1
size: -
V: TRBV5-8
D: -
CDR3: CASSSIMAFF
DNA: TGTGCCAGCAGTTCTATTATGGCTTTCTTT

J: TRBJ2-7
size: -
V: TRBV10-3
D: -
CDR3: CAISEREPYEQYF
DNA: TGTGCCATCAGTGAGAGGGAACCCTACGAGCAGTACTTC

J: TRBJ2-3
size: -
V: TRBV6-4
D: TRBD2
CDR3: CASSETSGAYYTDTQYF
DNA: TGTGCCAGCAGTGAAACTAGCGGGGCCTACTACACAGATACGCAGTATTTT

J: TRBJ1-1
size: -
V: TRBV5-4
D: TRBD1
CDR3: CASSHDRATEAFF
DNA: TGTGCCAGCAGCCACGACAGGGCCACTGAAGCTTTCTTT

J: TRBJ2-7
size: -
V: TRBV6-1
D: TRBD1
CDR3: CASSVSFGTGSKGPYEQYF
DNA: TGTGCCAGCAGTGTCTCGTTCGGGACAGGGTCCAAAGGGCCCTACGAGCAGTACTTC

J: TRBJ2-1
size: -
V: TRBV5-4
D: TRBD1
CDR3: CASSPETGAYNEQFF
DNA: TGTGCCAGCAGCCCTGAGACAGGGGCCTACAATGAGCAGTTCTTC

J: TRBJ2-7
size: -
V: TRBV28
D: TRBD1
CDR3: CASSSGTGGYEQYF
DNA: TGTGCCAGCAGCTCCGGGACAGGGGGGTACGAGCAGTACTTC

J: TRBJ2-7
size: once
V: TRBV18
D: TRBD1
CDR3: CASSPGTGAFGEQYF
DNA: TGTGCCAGCTCACCAGGGACAGGGGCTTTTGGCGAGCAGTACTTC

J: TRBJ2-2
size: -
V: TRBV9
D: -
CDR3: CASSVVSGDNTGELFF
DNA: TGTGCCAGCAGCGTAGTTTCGGGGGACAACACCGGGGAGCTGTTTTTT

J: TRBJ2-7
size: -
V: TRBV7-2
D: -
CDR3: CASSGRTRHEQYF
DNA: TGTGCCAGCAGCGGCCGAACTAGACACGAGCAGTACTTC

J: TRBJ2-7
size: -
V: TRBV6-4
D: TRBD2
CDR3: CASSDEDPPRGFPSYEQYF
DNA: TGTGCCAGCAGTGACGAGGATCCCCCGCGGGGGTTCCCCTCCTACGAGCAGTACTTC

J: TRBJ1-1
size: -
V: TRBV7-2
D: -
CDR3: CASSSRLGDTEAFF
DNA: TGTGCCAGCAGTTCCAGGCTAGGCGACACTGAAGCTTTCTTT

J: TRBJ1-1
size: -
V: TRBV30
D: TRBD1
CDR3: CAWRGTVDTEAFF
DNA: TGTGCCTGGAGAGGGACAGTAGACACTGAAGCTTTCTTT

J: TRBJ2-5
size: -
V: TRBV6-5
D: TRBD1
CDR3: CASSSPGQRETQYF
DNA: TGTGCCAGCAGTTCCCCGGGACAGAGGGAGACCCAGTACTTC

J: TRBJ2-5
size: -
V: TRBV7-2
D: -
CDR3: CASSSLFSRETQYF
DNA: TGTGCCAGCAGCTCCCTTTTTAGTCGAGAGACCCAGTACTTC

J: TRBJ2-7
size: -
V: TRBV29-1
D: -
CDR3: CSVRSSTLATGFFYEQYF
DNA: TGCAGCGTTCGTTCTTCGACTTTGGCGACAGGCTTTTTCTACGAGCAGTACTTC

J: TRBJ2-7
size: -
V: TRBV10-1
D: TRBD2
CDR3: CASSGGRAIDEQYF
DNA: TGCGCCAGCAGCGGCGGGAGGGCCATTGACGAGCAGTACTTC

J: TRBJ2-7
size: once
V: TRBV25-1
D: -
CDR3: CASSAPGGQGGWYEQYF
DNA: TGTGCCAGCAGTGCACCCGGGGGTCAGGGTGGATGGTACGAGCAGTACTTC

J: TRBJ2-7
size: -
V: TRBV10-2
D: TRBD2
CDR3: CASSEGAGAYEQYF
DNA: TGCGCCAGCAGTGAGGGGGCGGGAGCCTACGAGCAGTACTTC

J: TRBJ2-2
size: -
V: TRBV15
D: -
CDR3: CATSRDLASGELFF
DNA: TGTGCCACCAGCAGAGATCTGGCCTCCGGGGAGCTGTTTTTT

J: TRBJ2-7
size: -
V: TRBV11-2
D: TRBD1
CDR3: CASSRPRDRGKYF
DNA: TGTGCCAGCAGCCGCCCCCGGGACAGGGGGAAGTACTTC

J: TRBJ1-5
size: -
V: TRBV6-1
D: TRBD1
CDR3: CASSRTGVGNQPQHF
DNA: TGTGCCAGCAGTAGGACAGGGGTAGGCAATCAGCCCCAGCATTTT

J: TRBJ1-2
size: -
V: TRBV28
D: -
CDR3: CASSLPGFGYTF
DNA: TGTGCCAGCAGTCTTCCGGGGTTTGGCTACACCTTC

J: TRBJ2-7
size: once
V: TRBV9
D: TRBD2
CDR3: CASSARNKKREFYEQYF
DNA: TGTGCCAGCAGCGCCCGTAACAAAAAGCGGGAGTTCTACGAGCAGTACTTC

J: TRBJ2-2
size: -
V: TRBV5-1
D: -
CDR3: CASRTYRTEITNTGELFF
DNA: TGCGCCAGCAGAACGTATAGGACAGAGATTACGAACACCGGGGAGCTGTTTTTT

J: TRBJ2-1
size: once
V: TRBV4-3
D: -
CDR3: CASSQDGGEHNEQFF
DNA: TGCGCCAGCAGCCAAGATGGAGGGGAGCACAATGAGCAGTTCTTC

J: TRBJ2-2
size: -
V: TRBV30
D: -
CDR3: CAWSGIGYAGELFF
DNA: TGTGCCTGGAGTGGCATTGGATACGCCGGGGAGCTGTTTTTT

J: TRBJ2-5
size: -
V: TRBV7-7
D: -
CDR3: CASSLVGTPQETQYF
DNA: TGTGCCAGCAGCTTAGTAGGGACACCACAAGAGACCCAGTACTTC

J: TRBJ1-2
size: -
V: TRBV7-2
D: -
CDR3: CASSSSGTYGYTF
DNA: TGTGCCAGCAGCTCCTCGGGGACCTATGGCTACACCTTC

J: TRBJ2-7
size: -
V: TRBV18
D: -
CDR3: CASSPLGGGSEQYF
DNA: TGTGCCAGCTCACCACTAGGAGGAGGGTCCGAGCAGTACTTC

J: TRBJ1-1
size: -
V: TRBV7-9
D: -
CDR3: CFLATNTEAFF
DNA: TGTTTCCTCGCCACGAACACTGAAGCTTTCTTT

J: TRBJ2-3
size: -
V: TRBV7-9
D: TRBD1
CDR3: CASSLGGAADTQYF
DNA: TGTGCCAGCAGCCTAGGGGGCGCCGCAGATACGCAGTATTTT

J: TRBJ2-2
size: -
V: TRBV7-2
D: TRBD1
CDR3: CASTVGTGATGELFF
DNA: TGTGCCAGCACTGTTGGGACAGGGGCAACCGGGGAGCTGTTTTTT

J: TRBJ2-7
size: few
V: TRBV9
D: -
CDR3: CASSVVGSRSDEQYF
DNA: TGTGCCAGCAGCGTAGTTGGCAGCCGCTCGGACGAGCAGTACTTC

J: TRBJ1-1
size: once
V: TRBV9
D: -
CDR3: CASSVDGGLNTEAFF
DNA: TGTGCCAGCAGCGTAGATGGAGGGCTGAACACTGAAGCTTTCTTT

J: TRBJ2-3
size: -
V: TRBV9
D: TRBD1
CDR3: CASSGAPGGGTGNTDTQYF
DNA: TGTGCCAGCAGCGGCGCCCCAGGTGGGGGGACAGGGAATACAGATACGCAGTATTTT

J: TRBJ2-3
size: -
V: TRBV11-3
D: -
CDR3: CASSLGRGGTDTQYF
DNA: TGTGCCAGCAGCTTAGGGAGGGGGGGCACAGATACGCAGTATTTT

J: TRBJ2-7
size: -
V: TRBV6-1
D: TRBD2
CDR3: CASAPAAGGGYEQYF
DNA: TGTGCCAGCGCCCCCGCAGCGGGAGGCGGCTACGAGCAGTACTTC

J: TRBJ2-1
size: -
V: TRBV10-3
D: TRBD2
CDR3: CAISEQGRGEQFF
DNA: TGTGCCATCAGTGAGCAAGGGAGGGGTGAGCAGTTCTTC

J: TRBJ2-3
size: -
V: TRBV5-1
D: TRBD1
CDR3: CASSSGQFDTQYF
DNA: TGCGCCAGCAGCTCGGGACAGTTTGATACGCAGTATTTT

J: TRBJ2-5
size: -
V: TRBV5-4
D: -
CDR3: CASSLWAEETQYF
DNA: TGTGCCAGCAGCTTGTGGGCGGAAGAGACCCAGTACTTC

J: TRBJ1-1
size: -
V: TRBV5-4
D: TRBD1
CDR3: CASSLAAGGNTEAFF
DNA: TGTGCCAGCAGCTTGGCAGCAGGGGGGAACACTGAAGCTTTCTTT

J: TRBJ2-6
size: -
V: TRBV5-5
D: -
CDR3: CASSFGFRGANVLTF
DNA: TGTGCCAGCAGCTTCGGATTCCGTGGGGCCAACGTCCTGACTTTC

J: TRBJ1-2
size: -
V: TRBV2
D: -
CDR3: CASIASGSTYGYTF
DNA: TGTGCCAGCATTGCCTCGGGGAGCACCTATGGCTACACCTTC

J: TRBJ2-3
size: -
V: TRBV18
D: -
CDR3: CASSPRADTQYF
DNA: TGTGCCAGCTCACCACGAGCAGATACGCAGTATTTT

J: TRBJ1-5
size: -
V: TRBV2
D: -
CDR3: CASSGQSNQPQHF
DNA: TGTGCCAGCAGCGGACAGTCCAATCAGCCCCAGCATTTT

J: TRBJ2-7
size: -
V: TRBV7-2
D: -
CDR3: CASSPAPGDEQYF
DNA: TGTGCCAGCAGCCCTGCCCCGGGGGACGAGCAGTACTTC

J: TRBJ2-3
size: -
V: TRBV5-4
D: TRBD2
CDR3: CASSPASGREDTQYF
DNA: TGTGCCAGCAGCCCCGCAAGCGGGAGGGAGGATACGCAGTATTTT

J: TRBJ2-5
size: -
V: TRBV27
D: -
CDR3: CASSSLTQETQYF
DNA: TGTGCCAGCAGTTCCCTTACTCAAGAGACCCAGTACTTC

J: TRBJ2-1
size: -
V: TRBV4-2
D: TRBD2
CDR3: CASSQHLAGAYNEQFF
DNA: TGTGCCAGCAGCCAACATCTAGCGGGAGCCTACAATGAGCAGTTCTTC

J: TRBJ2-1
size: -
V: TRBV5-1
D: -
CDR3: CASSLFTGSNNEQFF
DNA: TGCGCCAGCAGCTTGTTTACAGGTTCAAACAATGAGCAGTTCTTC

J: TRBJ1-2
size: -
V: TRBV28
D: -
CDR3: CAGSRGLVGYTF
DNA: TGTGCCGGGAGCCGGGGCCTGGTTGGCTACACCTTC

J: TRBJ2-3
size: -
V: TRBV20-1
D: -
CDR3: CSAQAADTQYF
DNA: TGCAGTGCCCAGGCCGCAGATACGCAGTATTTT

J: TRBJ2-1
size: -
V: TRBV9
D: TRBD2
CDR3: CASSVGVAGAYEQFF
DNA: TGTGCCAGCAGCGTAGGGGTAGCGGGAGCCTATGAGCAGTTCTTC

J: TRBJ1-4
size: -
V: TRBV4-1
D: -
CDR3: CASSLQLNEKLFF
DNA: TGCGCCAGCAGTCTCCAATTAAATGAAAAACTGTTTTTT

J: TRBJ1-3
size: -
V: TRBV9
D: TRBD1
CDR3: CASSVAGGASGNTIYF
DNA: TGTGCCAGCAGCGTAGCAGGGGGCGCGTCTGGAAACACCATATATTTT

J: TRBJ2-7
size: -
V: TRBV10-2
D: -
CDR3: CASLQGQVQYF
DNA: TGCGCCAGTCTACAGGGTCAGGTGCAGTACTTC

J: TRBJ2-5
size: -
V: TRBV27
D: -
CDR3: CASSFLATGETQYF
DNA: TGTGCCAGCAGTTTTCTGGCGACGGGGGAGACCCAGTACTTC